This TCR beta chain emerged from a study of shared clonotypes between healthy human individuals. TCRdb's copy holds only in-frame clones and misses some; the assay was immunoSEQ multiplex PCR. The sample carries 650,000 to 750,000 clones, about two thirds recorded once. The sequence was obtained from a woman in her 30s in good health. Specimen: memory CD4+ T cells sorted from blood. Subset specified: CD45RA-negative fraction.

The CDR3 here is CASSPESGRNVYGYTF. As DNA, the CDR3 is TGTGCCAGCTCACCGGAATCGGGACGGAACGTCTATGGCTACACCTTC. The chain uses TRBV18 and TRBJ1-2, with D possibly being TRBD1 (5 bases). Germline assignment: CDR1 KGHSH and CDR2 LQKENI. V was cut by 3 bases and J by 4 bases, with 18 bases left in between. The CDR3 has 16 residues.